Listed here is a single TCR beta chain. This table comes from immunoSEQ multiplex PCR, and its TCRdb copy is limited to in-frame clones, with some not included. Of fewer than 20,000 clones listed, around 90% are singletons. The record originates from a study of T cell changes during pregnancy in multiple sclerosis. The origin of this receptor is a female donor in good health, enrolled as a control in a pregnancy study. This specimen was CD8+ T cells from peripheral blood mononuclear cells, taken after pregnancy.

CDR3 in DNA: TGTGCTAGTGGCCAGACAGGCACGTCCTACGAGCAGTACTTC. This sequence encodes CASGQTGTSYEQYF. The chain links TRBV12-5 to TRBJ2-7; possible D gene TRBD1, 6 bases. CDR1 is LGHNT, CDR2 FRNRAP, per germline. V lost 6 bases and J lost 1, with 13 bases in between. The CDR3 is made up of 14 amino acids.